This T cell receptor beta chain was profiled in a study of blood T cell repertoires in COVID-19. Generated by immunoSEQ multiplex PCR, the TCRdb table keeps only in-frame clones and is missing some. Of around 98,000 clones listed, roughly 84% are singletons. Losses at the gene ends were 7 bases for V and 8 bases for J; bases not matched to a gene: 10. Germline V gene sequence: CDR1 SNHLY, CDR2 FYNNEI. The CDR3 totals 14 residues. Sequencing was performed on peripheral blood. This rearrangement joins TRBV2 to TRBJ2-4; TRBD2 aligns across 8 bases. This receptor was identified in a woman aged 60-70 years with acute or convalescent COVID-19. CDR3 sequence reads: CASTKTSALHIQYF. The CDR3 DNA reads as TGTGCCAGCACCAAGACTAGCGCACTTCACATTCAGTACTTC.